This is a list of T cell receptor beta chains from one sample in a study of beta chain features in type 1 diabetes. Only in-frame clones appear in the TCRdb table, and some are missing; sequencing was by immunoSEQ multiplex PCR. The table shows hundreds of thousands of clones, with more than 12% occurring only once. Sequenced sample: naive CD4+ T cells from blood. These receptors came from a man aged 18 to 30 with type 1 diabetes. The CDR3 runs from the conserved cysteine through the conserved F or W. The D gene is left open where the match is weak. Size is omitted from some rows. Given values are once, few, many or a class for expanded clones.

>TRBJ1-5|TRBV19|.|.
TGTGCCAGTAGTCGGGCGCGAGGCAATCAGCCCCAGCATTTT
CASSRARGNQPQHF
>TRBJ1-5|TRBV21-1|few|.
TGTGCCAGCAGCCGCCCTGGGGGATCGTTGCATCAGCCCCAGCATTTT
CASSRPGGSLHQPQHF
>TRBJ1-1|TRBV5-1|few|.
TGCGCCAGCAGCTTGGAACGGTCAGGATGGAACACTGAAGCTTTCTTT
CASSLERSGWNTEAFF
>TRBJ1-1|TRBV2|.|.
TGTGCCAGCAACAGGCCGAAGGAGAACACTGAAGCTTTCTTT
CASNRPKENTEAFF
>TRBJ1-2|TRBV29-1|few|.
TGCAGCGTTGTCGGTGGGGCGTATGACTATGGCTACACCTTC
CSVVGGAYDYGYTF
>TRBJ1-3|TRBV4-3|few|.
TGCGCCAGCAGCCAAGAGAAGAGTCAGGGAAACACCATATATTTT
CASSQEKSQGNTIYF
>TRBJ2-1|TRBV7-2|.|.
TGTGCCAGCAGCTTGGAGCCTTATCTCTCCTACAATGAGCAGTTCTTC
CASSLEPYLSYNEQFF
>TRBJ2-7|TRBV14|.|.
TGTGCCAGCAGCCAAAAAAGGGGCGGGCGCCTTTCCTACGAGCAGTACTTC
CASSQKRGGRLSYEQYF
>TRBJ2-1|TRBV29-1|few|.
TGCAGCGCCGCCCGAGGGGTGGCCGGTTTGAATGAGCAGTTCTTC
CSAARGVAGLNEQFF
>TRBJ2-1|TRBV7-2|.|.
TGTGCCAGCAGCTTAGCCGGGACCCTGAACAATGAGCAGTTCTTC
CASSLAGTLNNEQFF
>TRBJ2-2|TRBV9|few|TRBD2
TGTGCCAGCAGCGTAGCTGGAGCGGGGGCCATCACCGGGGAGCTGTTTTTT
CASSVAGAGAITGELFF
>TRBJ2-1|TRBV19|.|.
TGTGCCTCGAATGGTTACTATGAGCAGTTCTTC
CASNGYYEQFF
>TRBJ2-3|TRBV30|.|.
TGTGCCTGGAGAGGGAGCACAGATACGCAGTATTTT
CAWRGSTDTQYF
>TRBJ2-5|TRBV19|.|.
TGTGCCAGTAGTATTTTGCAGACCGACGGGTATCAAGAGACCCAGTACTTC
CASSILQTDGYQETQYF
>TRBJ2-5|TRBV6-1|few|.
TGTGCCAGCAGCGAATACAGGGGAGCGGGCCAAGAGACCCAGTACTTC
CASSEYRGAGQETQYF
>TRBJ2-3|TRBV30|few|.
TGTGCCTGGAGTGTCTTTGACGGAGATACGCAGTATTTT
CAWSVFDGDTQYF
>TRBJ2-1|TRBV6-5|few|TRBD2
TGTGCCAGCAGTTTTCCCGGCGGGGGGACGCAGTTCTTC
CASSFPGGGTQFF
>TRBJ2-7|TRBV9|.|.
TGTGCCAGCAGCCCAAGAGGACAGACTGGCTCCTACGAGCAGTACTTC
CASSPRGQTGSYEQYF
>TRBJ2-2|TRBV5-1|few|.
TGCGCCAGCTCGCAGATACAGCGGCAGGACACCGGGGAGCTGTTTTTT
CASSQIQRQDTGELFF
>TRBJ2-4|TRBV2|few|.
TGTGCCAGCAGTCCGGCTGAGGATGCCAAAAACATTCAGTACTTC
CASSPAEDAKNIQYF
>TRBJ2-6|TRBV30|few|.
TGTGCCTGGAGTGGGCCAGCGGCTGGGGCCAACGTCCTGACTTTC
CAWSGPAAGANVLTF
>TRBJ2-1|TRBV6-6|few|.
TGTGCCAGCAGTTCCCTACGAGACTTCGACAATGAGCAGTTCTTC
CASSSLRDFDNEQFF
>TRBJ1-6|TRBV7-2|.|TRBD1
TGTGCCAGCACCCGGACAGGGGGGAATTCACCCCTCCACTTT
CASTRTGGNSPLHF
>TRBJ1-1|TRBV5-6|.|TRBD1
TGTGCCAGCAGCCCCTTGACGAGACAGGGGGACTTACACACTGAAGCTTTCTTT
CASSPLTRQGDLHTEAFF
>TRBJ2-7|TRBV30|few|TRBD2
TGTGCCTGGAGCCCGGGACTATTATTGTCGGAGCAGTACTTC
CAWSPGLLLSEQYF
>TRBJ2-1|TRBV10-1|few|TRBD2
TGCGCCAGCAGTGTTGGGGAGGGTCACGATGAGCAGTTCTTC
CASSVGEGHDEQFF
>TRBJ2-7|TRBV7-2|.|TRBD2
TGTGCCAGCAGCCCTAGCGGGGAACTCTACGAGCAGTACTTC
CASSPSGELYEQYF
>TRBJ2-7|TRBV30|.|.
TGTGCCTGGAGGACCTTCTCCTACGAGCAGTACTTC
CAWRTFSYEQYF
>TRBJ2-7|TRBV25-1|few|TRBD2
TGTGCCAGCAGTATCGCAGGGACTAGCGTATTCTACGAGCAGTACTTC
CASSIAGTSVFYEQYF
>TRBJ2-6|TRBV30|few|.
TGTGCCTGGAGTGTACGGGGCATTTACTCTGGGGCCAACGTCCTGACTTTC
CAWSVRGIYSGANVLTF
>TRBJ2-7|TRBV30|.|TRBD2
TGTGCCTGGAGGAGCGGGAGGACATCCTACGAGCAGTACTTC
CAWRSGRTSYEQYF
>TRBJ2-6|TRBV5-1|few|.
TGCGCCAGCAGCTTTCCGGACTCTGGGGCCAACGTCCTGACTTTC
CASSFPDSGANVLTF
>TRBJ1-1|TRBV30|few|.
TGTGCCTGGAAGGTAGGGCCCGCGGCTTTCTTT
CAWKVGPAAFF
>TRBJ2-1|TRBV11-2|.|TRBD2
TGTGCCAGCAGCCGGACTAGCGGGCCGTACAATGAGCAGTTCTTC
CASSRTSGPYNEQFF
>TRBJ2-6|TRBV7-3|few|.
TGTGCCAGCAGCTTCCCCAGCTCTGGGGCCAACGTCCTGACTTTC
CASSFPSSGANVLTF
>TRBJ2-3|TRBV7-2|.|.
TGTGCCAGCAGCTTTCGCGAGTCAGGCACAGATACGCAGTATTTT
CASSFRESGTDTQYF
>TRBJ2-7|TRBV6-7|.|.
TGTGCCAGCAGTTCTACCCGGCCTACCTACGAGCAGTACTTC
CASSSTRPTYEQYF